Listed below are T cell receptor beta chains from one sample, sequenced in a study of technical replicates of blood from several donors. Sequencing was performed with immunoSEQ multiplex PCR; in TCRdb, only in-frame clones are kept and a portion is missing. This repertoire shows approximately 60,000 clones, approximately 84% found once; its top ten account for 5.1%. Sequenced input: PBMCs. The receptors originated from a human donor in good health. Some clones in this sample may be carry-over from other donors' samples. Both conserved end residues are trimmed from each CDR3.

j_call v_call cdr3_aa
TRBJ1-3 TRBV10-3 AISETGGSGNTIY
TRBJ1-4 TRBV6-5 ASSYSGATTNEKLF
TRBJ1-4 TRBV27 ASSNRILNEKLF
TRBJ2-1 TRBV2 ASSDAAFGSYNEQF
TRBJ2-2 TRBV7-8 ASRAGGPPGTGELF
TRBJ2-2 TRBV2 ASRGQGTGELF
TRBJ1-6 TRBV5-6 ASSLMGSLPLH
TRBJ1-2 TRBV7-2 ASSSDSPVVYGYT
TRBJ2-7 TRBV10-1 ASSERDRVWRGTYEQY
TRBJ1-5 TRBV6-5 ASSYGLPGGGQPQH
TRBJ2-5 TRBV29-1 SVVPNRGAGETQY
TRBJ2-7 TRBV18 ASSWGQPPYEQY
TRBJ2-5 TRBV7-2 ASSLVPQAKQTQY
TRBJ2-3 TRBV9 ASSLQSDAGDTQY
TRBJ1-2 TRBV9 ASSENPGQAEISKNYGYT
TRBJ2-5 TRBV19 ASSQGSSGSETQY
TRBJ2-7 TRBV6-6 ASSPRLVDEQY
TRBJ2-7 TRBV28 ASSPSGTGLYEQY
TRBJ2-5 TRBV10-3 AISESLGGAQETQY
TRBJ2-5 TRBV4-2 ASSHPWDGGEMAETQY
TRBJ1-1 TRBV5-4 ASSFGGQGDTEAF
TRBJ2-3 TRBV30 AWSEENTDTQY
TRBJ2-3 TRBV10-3 AICTSGTDTQY
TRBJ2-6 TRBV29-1 SVVRESSGANVLT
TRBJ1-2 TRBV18 ASSPGTVYGYT
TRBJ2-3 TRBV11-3 ASSLVGLGTQY
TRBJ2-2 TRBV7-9 ASSLGLAGTGELF
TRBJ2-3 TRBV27 ASSLLEGSTDTQY
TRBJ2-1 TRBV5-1 ASTLAGGIDEQF